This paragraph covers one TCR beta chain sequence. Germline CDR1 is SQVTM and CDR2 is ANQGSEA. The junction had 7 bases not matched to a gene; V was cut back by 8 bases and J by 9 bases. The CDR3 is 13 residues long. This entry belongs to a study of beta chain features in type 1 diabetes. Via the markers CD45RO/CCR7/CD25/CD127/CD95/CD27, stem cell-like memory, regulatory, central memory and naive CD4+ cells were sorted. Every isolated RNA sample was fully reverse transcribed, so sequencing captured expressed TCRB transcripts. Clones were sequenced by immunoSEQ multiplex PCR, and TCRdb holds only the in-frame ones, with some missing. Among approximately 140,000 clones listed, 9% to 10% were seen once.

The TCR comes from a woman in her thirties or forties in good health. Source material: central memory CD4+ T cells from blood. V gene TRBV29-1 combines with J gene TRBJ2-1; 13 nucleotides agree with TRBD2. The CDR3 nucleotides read TGCAGCTTCCCACTAGCGGGGGGGTCTGAGCAGTTCTTC. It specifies CSFPLAGGSEQFF.